This T cell receptor beta chain was recovered during a study of T cell responses to AZD1222 COVID-19 vaccine. Findings of the study overall: No day 14 peak samples; only post-peak repertoires were characterized. Per reports, nearly half of all spike-specific TCRs target regions that are unmutated in variants.

Profiled with immunoSEQ multiplex PCR; TCRdb holds only in-frame clones, not every one. The sample contains 54,000 or so clones, roughly nine tenths of which appear only once. Between the trimmed V and J ends, which lost 0 bases and 1 base, there was a span of 3 bases. CDR1 is KGHDR and CDR2 is SFDVKD in the germline V gene. CDR3 size: 14 residues. Notes on this clone: Antigen: not known.

The sample consisted of peripheral blood, taken on day 0 of AZD1222 vaccination. The V gene is TRBV24-1, the J gene TRBJ1-5; D remains ambiguous. The sequence came from an adult in good health. The CDR3 sequence: CATSDLDSNQPQHF. In nucleotides, the CDR3 is TGTGCCACCAGTGATTTGGACAGCAATCAGCCCCAGCATTTT.